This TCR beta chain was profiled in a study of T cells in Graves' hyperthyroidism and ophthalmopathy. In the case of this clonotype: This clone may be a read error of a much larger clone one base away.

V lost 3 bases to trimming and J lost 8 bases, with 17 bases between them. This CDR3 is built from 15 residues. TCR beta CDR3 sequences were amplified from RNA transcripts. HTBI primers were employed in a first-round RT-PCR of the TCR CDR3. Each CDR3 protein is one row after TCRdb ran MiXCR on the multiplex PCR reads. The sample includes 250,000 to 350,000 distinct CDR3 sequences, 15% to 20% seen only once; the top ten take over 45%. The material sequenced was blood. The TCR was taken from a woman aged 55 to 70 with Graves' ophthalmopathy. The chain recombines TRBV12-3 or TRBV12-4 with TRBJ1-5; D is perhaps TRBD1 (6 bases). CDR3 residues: CASSLRRGQDKPQHF. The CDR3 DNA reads TGTGCCAGCAGTTTGCGGCGGGGGCAAGATAAGCCCCAGCATTTT.